The rows below give T cell receptor beta chains drawn from one sample of a study of blood T cell repertoires in COVID-19. Measured with immunoSEQ multiplex PCR; TCRdb has only the in-frame clones, and not every one. This table holds some 210,000 clones, around 90% found once. Material for sequencing was peripheral blood. These receptors were taken from a man in his 60s who had recovered from COVID-19. Both conserved end residues are part of each CDR3. The order of the fields is CDR3 length, clone size, V gene, J gene, D gene, CDR3 DNA, CDR3 protein. The D gene is left open where the match is weak. Size is omitted from some rows. Given values are once, few, many or a class for expanded clones.

14	NA	TRBV6-6	TRBJ1-5	TRBD1	TGTGCCAGCAACCAGGGGGGAACCAATCAGCCCCAGCATTTT	CASNQGGTNQPQHF
13	NA	TRBV5-1	TRBJ2-1	NA	TGCGCCAGCAGCTTGGACTATTACAATGAGCAGTTCTTC	CASSLDYYNEQFF
15	NA	TRBV6-5	TRBJ2-7	NA	TGTGCCAGCAGCTCTGACTCTACCAGCTCCTACGAGCAGTACTTC	CASSSDSTSSYEQYF
16	once	TRBV7-6	TRBJ2-7	TRBD2	TGTGCCAGCAGTGGGGCGGGGGGCTCTCGTCCCTACGAGCAGTACTTC	CASSGAGGSRPYEQYF
11	NA	TRBV29-1	TRBJ1-1	NA	TGCGGGGCGTCTCGTTACACTGAAGCTTTCTTT	CGASRYTEAFF
17	few	TRBV5-1	TRBJ1-1	TRBD1	TGCGCCAGCAGTCTGATGGCAGGGGGCGCCTTAGGAACTGAAGCTTTCTTT	CASSLMAGGALGTEAFF
15	NA	TRBV6-5	TRBJ2-7	TRBD2	TGTGCCAGCAGAAAATCCGGGACTAACCCAGGCGAGCAGTACTTC	CASRKSGTNPGEQYF
16	NA	TRBV18	TRBJ1-3	NA	TGTGCCAGCTCACCACCTCAGGGCCTCTCTGGAAACACCATATATTTT	CASSPPQGLSGNTIYF
13	once	TRBV19	TRBJ1-2	NA	TGTGCCAGCACAGGGACGACTAACTATGGCTACACCTTC	CASTGTTNYGYTF
10	NA	TRBV20-1	TRBJ2-5	NA	TGCAGTGCCAACCAAGAGACCCAGTACTTC	CSANQETQYF
16	NA	TRBV6-5	TRBJ2-5	NA	TGTGCCAGCAGTTACTCGATCGGCAGGGGAAGGGAGACCCAGTACTTC	CASSYSIGRGRETQYF
16	NA	TRBV19	TRBJ1-1	NA	TGTGCCAGTAGTATAGATCAATTGAGTATCAACACTGAAGCTTTCTTT	CASSIDQLSINTEAFF
15	NA	TRBV3-1/TRBV3-2	TRBJ2-5	NA	TGTGCCAGCAACCCAAGGGGCAGGAGCCAAGAGACCCAGTACTTC	CASNPRGRSQETQYF
15	once	TRBV18	TRBJ1-5	NA	TGTGCCAGCTCACACGAAGGACAGATCTATCAGCCCCAGCATTTT	CASSHEGQIYQPQHF
15	NA	TRBV19	TRBJ2-5	TRBD1	TGTGCCAGTAGTACTCGACAGGGGAGTTATGAGACCCAGTACTTC	CASSTRQGSYETQYF
13	NA	TRBV4-3	TRBJ2-5	NA	TGCGCCAGCAGCCAAGAACGGGGGGAGACCCAGTACTTC	CASSQERGETQYF
15	few	TRBV4-2	TRBJ2-1	TRBD1	TGTGCCAGCAGCCCTACAGGGGGCGTTCCGGGTGAGCAGTTCTTC	CASSPTGGVPGEQFF